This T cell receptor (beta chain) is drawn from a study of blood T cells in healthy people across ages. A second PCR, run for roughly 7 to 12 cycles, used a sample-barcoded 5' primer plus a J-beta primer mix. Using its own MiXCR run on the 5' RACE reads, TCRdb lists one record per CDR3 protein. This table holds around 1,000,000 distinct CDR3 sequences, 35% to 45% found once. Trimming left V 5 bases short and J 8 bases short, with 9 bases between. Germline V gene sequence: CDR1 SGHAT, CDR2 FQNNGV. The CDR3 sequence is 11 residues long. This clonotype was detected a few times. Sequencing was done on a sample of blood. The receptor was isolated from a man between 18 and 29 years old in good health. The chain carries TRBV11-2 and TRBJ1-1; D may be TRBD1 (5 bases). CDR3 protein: CASSARDEAFF. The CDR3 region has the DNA TGTGCCAGCAGCGCCCGGGACGAAGCTTTCTTT.